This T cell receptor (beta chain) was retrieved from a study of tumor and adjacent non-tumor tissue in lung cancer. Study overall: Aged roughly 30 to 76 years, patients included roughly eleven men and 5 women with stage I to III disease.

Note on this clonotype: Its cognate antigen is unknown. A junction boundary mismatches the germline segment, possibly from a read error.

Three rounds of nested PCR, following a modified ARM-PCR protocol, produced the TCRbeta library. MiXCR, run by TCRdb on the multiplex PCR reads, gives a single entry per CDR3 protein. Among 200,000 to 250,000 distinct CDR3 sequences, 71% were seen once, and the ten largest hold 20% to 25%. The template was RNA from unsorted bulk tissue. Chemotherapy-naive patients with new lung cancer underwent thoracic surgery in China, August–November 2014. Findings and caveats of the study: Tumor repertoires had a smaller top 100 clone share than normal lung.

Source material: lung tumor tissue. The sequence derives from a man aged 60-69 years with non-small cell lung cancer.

The CDR3 is CAIGEGLAEETQYF. Here the CDR3 DNA reads TGTGCCATCGGGGAAGGGTTGGCCGAAGAGACCCAATACTTC. The gene calls are TRBV6-5 and TRBJ2-5; a weak D match, TRBD2 (5 bases). Germline V gene lookup returns CDR1 MNHEY and CDR2 SVGAGI. The CDR3 totals 14 residues.